Below, 27 T cell receptor beta chains from the same sample are listed, as sequenced in a study of graft-versus-host responses after intestinal transplantation. Their target antigens are unknown. Data came from immunoSEQ multiplex PCR; TCRdb stores just in-frame clones and leaves some out. The profile shows tens of thousands of clones, 85% to 95% of them singletons. The sequenced sample was unstimulated CD8+ T cells sorted from spleen or lymph node cells, obtained before transplant. Every receptor here comes from a human donor who was the organ donor for an intestinal transplant.

The chain links TRBV28 to TRBJ2-7; D call uncertain. The CDR3 length is 13 residues. The ends were cut back, 3 bases at V and 3 bases at J, with 9 bases in the middle. CDR1 and CDR2 (germline): MDHEN, SYDVKM. In DNA form, the CDR3 reads TGTGCCAGCAGTTTCCGCCAGGACTACGAGCAGTACTTC. Its translation: CASSFRQDYEQYF.

The genes are TRBV4-3 and TRBJ2-7; D is possibly TRBD1 or TRBD2 (6 bases each). CDR1 is LGHNA, CDR2 YSLEER, per germline. The CDR3 is 15 residues long. With 4 bases removed from V and 3 bases from J, the gap between germline ends came to 16 bases. The chain's CDR3 is CASSPNGGPGYEQYF. CDR3 DNA sequence: TGCGCCAGCAGCCCGAATGGGGGGCCTGGCTACGAGCAGTACTTC.

On this clone: Other DNA variants within this sample encode the same CDR3. This chain connects TRBV7-9 to TRBJ1-4; a possible D gene is TRBD1 (5 bases). Germline loops: CDR1 SEHNR, CDR2 FQNEAQ (reference sequence). V was pared by 3 bases and J by 8 bases, with 13 bases between. This CDR3 is 14 amino acids long. In DNA, the CDR3 is TGTGCCAGCAGCTTTTCCGCGGGGCAGGAAAAACTGTTTTTT. Translating gives CASSFSAGQEKLFF.

This chain joins TRBV4-2 and TRBJ1-1; D possibly corresponds to TRBD1 (5 bases). The germline V gene has CDR1 LGHNA and CDR2 YNFKEQ. Trimming stripped 3 bases from V and 0 bases from J, with 20 bases between. The CDR3 is 18 residues long. CDR3 bases: TGTGCCAGCAGCCACCCATCGGAAGGGGTCTGGATGAACACTGAAGCTTTCTTT. Its translation is CASSHPSEGVWMNTEAFF.

V is TRBV27 and J is TRBJ2-7; 8 bases are shared with TRBD1. The V gene's germline CDR1 is MNHEY and CDR2 SMNVEV (reference sequence). The CDR3 consists of 15 residues. V dropped 2 bases and J dropped 4; count of bases not matched to a gene: 7. For the CDR3, the DNA is TGTGCCAGCAGTTTAAATGGACAGGGACCTTACGAGCAGTACTTC. Protein: CASSLNGQGPYEQYF.

The CDR3 nucleotides are TGTGCCAGCAGTGAATCAGGGGAGAGCAATCAGCCCCAGCATTTT. Protein product: CASSESGESNQPQHF. V gene TRBV2 combines with J gene TRBJ1-5, with a weak D call TRBD1 (6 bases). Trimming cost V 2 bases and J 1 base, with 9 bases left between them. The CDR3 totals 15 residues. Germline CDR1 reads SNHLY; CDR2 reads FYNNEI.

The chain couples TRBV11-3 to TRBJ2-3; 8 positions agree with TRBD1. Germline V lookup: CDR1 SGHNT, CDR2 YENEEA. This CDR3 has 18 amino acids. The ends lost 3 bases at V and 0 bases at J; junction bases unmatched: 11. CDR3 DNA sequence: TGTGCCAGCAGCTTCTCAGGGGGCGCCGGCCTTAGCACAGATACGCAGTATTTT. It specifies CASSFSGGAGLSTDTQYF.

This chain links TRBV4-1 with TRBJ2-5, with D perhaps being TRBD1 or TRBD2 (6 bases each). The germline V gene encodes CDR1 MGHRA and CDR2 YSYEKL. The CDR3 extends over 13 amino acids. Trimming took off 1 base at V and 4 bases at J, with 7 bases between the two ends. In DNA form, the CDR3 reads TGCGCCAGCAGCCAAGGGGGGGCAGAGACCCAGTACTTC. Translation: CASSQGGAETQYF.

The chain employs TRBV28 and TRBJ1-5, with a possible D match to TRBD1 (5 bases). Trimming took off 10 bases at V and 4 bases at J, with 17 bases between the two ends. In germline, CDR1 is MDHEN, CDR2 SYDVKM. The CDR3 loop spans 14 amino acids. CDR3: CAILTGGPNQPQHF. For the CDR3, the DNA is TGTGCCATCCTTACCGGGGGACCGAATCAGCCCCAGCATTTT. The full variable domain, with the rest looked up from reference TRBV28 and TRBJ1-5, is DVKVTQSSRYLVKRTGEKVFLECVQDMDHENMFWYRQDPGLGLRLIYFSYDVKMKEKGDIPEGYSVSREKKERFSLILESASTNQTSMYLCAILTGGPNQPQHFGDGTRLSIL.

The gene calls are TRBV11-3 and TRBJ2-5; 7 nucleotides line up with TRBD2. Germline trimming cut 1 base from V and 4 bases from J; bases unmatched to any gene: 3. CDR1 and CDR2 from the germline V gene are SGHNT and YENEEA. This CDR3 has 14 amino acids. The CDR3 protein is CASSLGGGGETQYF. The CDR3 nucleotides read TGTGCCAGCAGCTTAGGGGGCGGGGGAGAGACCCAGTACTTC. Combining the CDR3 with reference TRBV11-3 and TRBJ2-5 gives the whole variable domain EAGVVQSPRYKIIEKKQPVAFWCNPISGHNTLYWYLQNLGQGPELLIRYENEEAVDDSQLPKDRFSAERLKGVDSTLKIQPAELGDSAVYLCASSLGGGGETQYFGPGTRLLVL.

The chain carries TRBV6-5 and TRBJ2-2; no clear D gene. V lost 6 bases, J lost 1 base, and 12 bases lay in between. The germline V gene encodes CDR1 MNHEY and CDR2 SVGAGI. CDR3 size: 15 residues. The CDR3 coding sequence is TGTGCCAGCAGCCCTTATTCAGAGAACACCGGGGAGCTGTTTTTT. As protein: CASSPYSENTGELFF.

This chain links TRBV19 with TRBJ1-1, with D hard to call. The CDR3 extends over 14 amino acids. Germline CDR1 LNHDA, CDR2 SQIVND (reference sequence). V dropped 7 bases and J dropped 1 base, with 13 bases sitting between them. CDR3 residues: CASNWEWANTEAFF. CDR3 coding DNA: TGTGCCAGTAATTGGGAATGGGCGAACACTGAAGCTTTCTTT.

The chain uses TRBV11-2 and TRBJ1-2, with 8 bases identical to TRBD1. Germline-derived CDR1 and CDR2 are SGHAT and FQNNGV. This CDR3 spans 15 amino acids. The V segment lost 5 bases and the J segment 2 bases; nucleotides outside the gene matches: 7. The CDR3 loop is CASSPRDRLNYGYTF. In nucleotides, the CDR3 is TGTGCCAGCAGCCCCCGGGACAGGCTAAACTATGGCTACACCTTC.

The V and J genes are TRBV2 and TRBJ1-1; TRBD1 matches 9 bases. CDR3 size: 15 residues. V shed 8 bases and J 0 bases; nucleotides not matched to a gene: 7. Germline V gene data show CDR1 as SNHLY and CDR2 as FYNNEI. The CDR3 DNA reads TGTGCCAGCGTGGGACAGGGACTAATGAACACTGAAGCTTTCTTT. Amino acid sequence: CASVGQGLMNTEAFF.

The chain uses TRBV30 and TRBJ2-7; 7 nucleotides align to TRBD2. The germline V gene has CDR1 GTSNPN and CDR2 SVGIG (reference sequence). The V segment lost 5 bases and the J segment 2 bases; nucleotides outside the gene matches: 12. This CDR3 is 15 amino acids long. Here the CDR3 reads CAWAFGPREAYEQYF. For the CDR3, the DNA is TGTGCCTGGGCGTTCGGCCCCCGGGAGGCCTACGAGCAGTACTTC. Full variable domain (rest looked up from reference TRBV30 and TRBJ2-7): SQTIHQWPATLVQPVGSPLSLECTVEGTSNPNLYWYRQAAGRGLQLLFYSVGIGQISSEVPQNLSASRPQDRQFILSSKKLLLSDSGFYLCAWAFGPREAYEQYFGPGTRLTVT.

The chain recombines TRBV4-1 with TRBJ1-1, with D possibly being TRBD1 (6 bases). The CDR3 is 12 amino acids. Deletions cut 3 bases from V and 7 bases from J, with 9 bases between. Per the germline V gene, CDR1 is MGHRA and CDR2 is YSYEKL. CDR3 loop: CASSQATGEAFF. The DNA for the CDR3 is TGCGCCAGCAGCCAGGCGACAGGTGAAGCTTTCTTT.

This rearrangement joins TRBV7-2 to TRBJ1-2; a possible D gene is TRBD1 (5 bases). This CDR3 is built from 14 residues. CDR1 is SGHTA and CDR2 is FQGNSA in the germline V gene. Between the trimmed V and J ends, which lost 5 bases and 3 bases, there was a span of 13 bases. CDR3 amino acids: CASSPPTEYYGYTF. As DNA, the CDR3 is TGTGCCAGCAGCCCTCCGACAGAATACTATGGCTACACCTTC. Supplemented by reference TRBV7-2 and TRBJ1-2, the full variable domain reads GAGVSQSPSNKVTEKGKDVELRCDPISGHTALYWYRQSLGQGLEFLIYFQGNSAPDKSGLPSDRFSAERTGGSVSTLTIQRTQQEDSAVYLCASSPPTEYYGYTFGSGTRLTVV.

This clone was counted between two and nine times. This chain uses TRBV9 with TRBJ1-1, with a possible D match to TRBD1 (5 bases). The CDR3 runs 14 residues. V was shortened by 1 base and J by 5 bases, with 12 bases between the two germline ends. Germline V gene data show CDR1 as SGDLS and CDR2 as YYNGEE. The CDR3 region is CASSVRGMGTEAFF. The CDR3 bases are TGTGCCAGCAGCGTAAGGGGAATGGGTACTGAAGCTTTCTTT.

The gene calls are TRBV6-5 and TRBJ2-1; weak D call: TRBD2 (5 bases). The germline V gene encodes CDR1 MNHEY and CDR2 SVGAGI. The CDR3 spans 15 residues. Deletions cut 0 bases from V and 9 bases from J, with 15 bases between. DNA of the CDR3: TGTGCCAGCAGTTACTCGAACCCTGCGGGTACTGAGCAGTTCTTC. It yields the protein CASSYSNPAGTEQFF.

The genes are TRBV2 and TRBJ2-5; D remains unclear. From germline, CDR1 is SNHLY and CDR2 FYNNEI. Deletions cut 8 bases from V and 5 bases from J, with 9 bases between. The CDR3 has 11 amino acids. The CDR3 DNA reads as TGTGCCAGCGACTTCGCGGAGACCCAGTACTTC. This encodes CASDFAETQYF. Based on the CDR3 plus reference TRBV2 and TRBJ2-5, the full variable domain is EPEVTQTPSHQVTQMGQEVILRCVPISNHLYFYWYRQILGQKVEFLVSFYNNEISEKSEIFDDQFSVERPDGSNFTLKIRSTKLEDSAMYFCASDFAETQYFGPGTRLLVL.

The chain joins TRBV7-6 to TRBJ2-1, with 10 bases lining up with TRBD1. Germline values: CDR1 SGHVS, CDR2 FNYEAQ. This CDR3 has 17 residues. Trimming cost V 3 bases and J 1 base; bases outside gene matches: 6. The CDR3 is CASSLKTGGASYNEQFF. DNA for the CDR3: TGTGCCAGCAGCTTGAAGACAGGGGGCGCGTCCTACAATGAGCAGTTCTTC.

This chain connects TRBV28 to TRBJ2-7, with TRBD1 matching over 9 bases. Germline trimming cut 6 bases from V and 5 bases from J; bases unmatched to any gene: 14. The V gene's germline CDR1 is MDHEN and CDR2 SYDVKM. The CDR3 has 16 residues. CDR3 residues: CASRSLTGTGKHEQYF. The CDR3 nucleotides are TGTGCCAGCAGGTCTCTCACCGGGACAGGGAAGCACGAGCAGTACTTC. Variable domain in full (rest from reference TRBV28 and TRBJ2-7): DVKVTQSSRYLVKRTGEKVFLECVQDMDHENMFWYRQDPGLGLRLIYFSYDVKMKEKGDIPEGYSVSREKKERFSLILESASTNQTSMYLCASRSLTGTGKHEQYFGPGTRLTVT.

V is TRBV4-1 and J is TRBJ1-4; D is undetermined. The CDR3 is 14 residues long. Germline CDR1 MGHRA, CDR2 YSYEKL. Trimming removed 1 base at V and 4 bases at J, with 7 bases between. The CDR3 DNA follows: TGCGCCAGCAGCCAAGGGGCGAATAATGAAAAACTGTTTTTT. The encoded protein is CASSQGANNEKLFF.

The count of this clone is one. V gene TRBV5-4 combines with J gene TRBJ1-3; no reliable D call. Trimming cost V 0 bases and J 0 bases, with 7 bases left between them. CDR3 length: 15 amino acids. CDR1 and CDR2 (germline): SGHNT, YYREEE (reference sequence). For the CDR3, the DNA is TGTGCCAGCAGCTTGGGAGGGTCCTCTGGAAACACCATATATTTT. Its protein product is CASSLGGSSGNTIYF.

The rearrangement uses TRBV5-1 and TRBJ1-3; a weak D match, TRBD1 (6 bases). CDR1 is SGHRS and CDR2 is YFSETQ in the germline V gene. Trimming removed 2 bases from V and 1 base from J, with 16 bases in between. CDR3 length equals 17 residues. The CDR3 DNA reads TGCGCCAGCAGCTTAACTGGAACCGGGACATCTGGAAACACCATATATTTT. It specifies CASSLTGTGTSGNTIYF.

The V call is TRBV12-5, the J call TRBJ2-7, with D possibly being TRBD1 (5 bases). V was trimmed by 7 bases and J by 0 bases, leaving 10 bases between them. Germline V CDR1 and CDR2: LGHNT, FRNRAP. The CDR3 has 13 residues. In DNA, the CDR3 is TGTGCTAGTGCTCTAGGGGACTCCTACGAGCAGTACTTC. This gives the protein CASALGDSYEQYF.

The CDR3 loop reads CATSTTPGSGNTIYF. Written as DNA, the CDR3 is TGTGCCACCAGCACCACCCCGGGCTCTGGAAACACCATATATTTT. The J gene is TRBJ1-3, the V gene TRBV15; no reliable D call. The germline gives CDR1 LNHNV, CDR2 YYDKDF (reference sequence). CDR3 length: 15 residues. Trimming took 4 bases from V and 0 from J, leaving 10 bases between them. The entire variable domain, with the rest obtained from reference TRBV15 and TRBJ1-3, is as follows: DAMVIQNPRYQVTQFGKPVTLSCSQTLNHNVMYWYQQKSSQAPKLLFHYYDKDFNNEADTPDNFQSRRPNTSFCFLDIRSPGLGDTAMYLCATSTTPGSGNTIYFGEGSWLTVV.